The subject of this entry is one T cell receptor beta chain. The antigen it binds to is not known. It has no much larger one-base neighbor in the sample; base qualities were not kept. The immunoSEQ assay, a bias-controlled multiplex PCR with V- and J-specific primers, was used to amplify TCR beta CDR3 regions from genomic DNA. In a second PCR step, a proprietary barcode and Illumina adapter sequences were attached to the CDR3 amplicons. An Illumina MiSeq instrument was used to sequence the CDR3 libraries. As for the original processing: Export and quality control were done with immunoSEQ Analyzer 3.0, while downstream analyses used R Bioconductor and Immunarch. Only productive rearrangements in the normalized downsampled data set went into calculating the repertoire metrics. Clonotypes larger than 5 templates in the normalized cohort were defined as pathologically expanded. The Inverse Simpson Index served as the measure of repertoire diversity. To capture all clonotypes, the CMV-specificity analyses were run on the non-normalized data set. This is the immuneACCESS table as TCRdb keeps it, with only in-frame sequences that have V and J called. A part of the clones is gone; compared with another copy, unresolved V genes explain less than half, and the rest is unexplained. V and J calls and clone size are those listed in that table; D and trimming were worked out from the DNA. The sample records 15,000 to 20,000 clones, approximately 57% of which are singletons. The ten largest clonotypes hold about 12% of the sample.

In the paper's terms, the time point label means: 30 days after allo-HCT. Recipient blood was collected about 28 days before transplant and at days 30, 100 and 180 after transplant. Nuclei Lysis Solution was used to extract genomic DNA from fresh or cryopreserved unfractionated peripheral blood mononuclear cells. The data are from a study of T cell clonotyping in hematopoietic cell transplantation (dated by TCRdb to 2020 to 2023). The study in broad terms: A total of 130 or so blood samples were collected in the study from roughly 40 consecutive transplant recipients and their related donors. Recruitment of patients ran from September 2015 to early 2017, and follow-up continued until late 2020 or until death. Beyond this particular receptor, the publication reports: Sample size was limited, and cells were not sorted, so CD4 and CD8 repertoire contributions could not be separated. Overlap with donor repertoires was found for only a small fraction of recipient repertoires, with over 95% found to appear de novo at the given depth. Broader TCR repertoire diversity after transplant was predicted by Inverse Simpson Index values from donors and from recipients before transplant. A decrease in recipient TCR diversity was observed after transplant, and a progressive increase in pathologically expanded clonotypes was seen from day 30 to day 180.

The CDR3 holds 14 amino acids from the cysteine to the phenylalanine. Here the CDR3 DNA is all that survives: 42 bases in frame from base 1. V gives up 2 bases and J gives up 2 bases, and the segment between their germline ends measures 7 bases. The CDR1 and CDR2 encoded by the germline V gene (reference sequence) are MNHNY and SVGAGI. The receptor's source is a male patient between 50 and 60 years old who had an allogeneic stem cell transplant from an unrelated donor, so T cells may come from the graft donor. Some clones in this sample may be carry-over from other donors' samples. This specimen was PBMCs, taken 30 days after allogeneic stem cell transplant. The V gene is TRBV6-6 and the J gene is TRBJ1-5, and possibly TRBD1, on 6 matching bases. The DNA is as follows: TGTGCCAGCAGTTACCCAGGGGGCAATCAGCCCCAGCATTTT. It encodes CASSYPGGNQPQHF.